This T cell receptor (beta chain) was recovered during a study of technical replicates of blood from a handful of donors. Measured with immunoSEQ multiplex PCR; TCRdb has only the in-frame clones, and not every one. Altogether under 95,000 clones are present, 75% to 95% being singletons, with the ten largest covering 0.35% to 0.45%. This clone showed up just once. With 2 bases removed from V and 1 base from J, the gap between germline ends came to 4 bases. CDR1 LNHNV and CDR2 YYDKDF come from the germline V gene (reference sequence). The CDR3 has 13 amino acids. The J gene is TRBJ2-3, the V gene TRBV15; the D is unclear. Specimen: T cells isolated from PBMCs. This receptor was identified in a human donor in good health. Some clones in this sample may be carry-over from other donors' samples. CDR3 in DNA: TGTGCCACCAGCAGACAGGGCACAGATACGCAGTATTTT. Encoded protein: CATSRQGTDTQYF.